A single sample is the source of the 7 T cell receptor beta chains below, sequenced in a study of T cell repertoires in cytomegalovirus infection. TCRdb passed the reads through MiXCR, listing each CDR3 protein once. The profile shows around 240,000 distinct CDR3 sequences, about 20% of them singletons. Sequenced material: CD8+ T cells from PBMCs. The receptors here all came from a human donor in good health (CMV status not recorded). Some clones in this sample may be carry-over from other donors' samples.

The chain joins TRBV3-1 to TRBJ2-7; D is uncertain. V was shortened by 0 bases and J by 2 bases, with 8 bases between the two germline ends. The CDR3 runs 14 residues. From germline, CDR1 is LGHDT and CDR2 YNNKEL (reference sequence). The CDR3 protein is CASSQDLRPYEQYF. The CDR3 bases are TGTGCCAGCAGCCAAGATTTGCGGCCCTACGAGCAGTACTTC.

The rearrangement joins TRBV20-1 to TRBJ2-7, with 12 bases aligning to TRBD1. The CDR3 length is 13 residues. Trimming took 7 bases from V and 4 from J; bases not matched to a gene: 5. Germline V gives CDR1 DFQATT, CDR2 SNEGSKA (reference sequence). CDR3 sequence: CSVGTGGDYEQYF. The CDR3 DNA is TGCAGTGTCGGGACAGGGGGCGATTACGAGCAGTACTTC.

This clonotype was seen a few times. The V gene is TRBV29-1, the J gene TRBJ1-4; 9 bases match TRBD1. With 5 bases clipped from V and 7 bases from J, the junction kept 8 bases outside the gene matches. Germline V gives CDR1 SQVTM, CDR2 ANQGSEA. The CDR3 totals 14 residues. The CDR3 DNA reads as TGCAGCGTTTCTCCACAGGGGGCAAGTGAAAAACTGTTTTTT. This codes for CSVSPQGASEKLFF.

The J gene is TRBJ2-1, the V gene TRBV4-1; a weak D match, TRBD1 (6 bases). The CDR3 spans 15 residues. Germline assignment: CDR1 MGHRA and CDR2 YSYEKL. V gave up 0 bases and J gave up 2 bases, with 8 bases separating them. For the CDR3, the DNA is TGCGCCAGCAGCCAAGAACAGGGAGCCTACAATGAGCAGTTCTTC. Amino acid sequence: CASSQEQGAYNEQFF.

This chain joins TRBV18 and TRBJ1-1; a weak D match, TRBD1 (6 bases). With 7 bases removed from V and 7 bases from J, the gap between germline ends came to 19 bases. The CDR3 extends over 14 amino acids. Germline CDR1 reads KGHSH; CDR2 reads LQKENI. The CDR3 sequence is CASLQNSDSFEAFF. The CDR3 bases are TGTGCCAGCTTACAAAACTCGGACAGCTTTGAAGCTTTCTTT.

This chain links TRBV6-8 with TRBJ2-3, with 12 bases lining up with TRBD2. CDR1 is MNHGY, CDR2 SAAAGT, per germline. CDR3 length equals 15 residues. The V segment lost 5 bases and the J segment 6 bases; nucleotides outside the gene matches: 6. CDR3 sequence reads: CASSPSGGAWDTQYF. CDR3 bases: TGTGCCAGCAGTCCTAGCGGGGGGGCATGGGATACGCAGTATTTT.

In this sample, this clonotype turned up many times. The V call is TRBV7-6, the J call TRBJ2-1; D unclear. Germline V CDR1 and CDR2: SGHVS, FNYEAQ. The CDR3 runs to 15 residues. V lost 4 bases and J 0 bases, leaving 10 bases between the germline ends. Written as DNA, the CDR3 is TGTGCCAGCAGCTCCGACTCGAGCTCCTACAATGAGCAGTTCTTC. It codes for CASSSDSSSYNEQFF.